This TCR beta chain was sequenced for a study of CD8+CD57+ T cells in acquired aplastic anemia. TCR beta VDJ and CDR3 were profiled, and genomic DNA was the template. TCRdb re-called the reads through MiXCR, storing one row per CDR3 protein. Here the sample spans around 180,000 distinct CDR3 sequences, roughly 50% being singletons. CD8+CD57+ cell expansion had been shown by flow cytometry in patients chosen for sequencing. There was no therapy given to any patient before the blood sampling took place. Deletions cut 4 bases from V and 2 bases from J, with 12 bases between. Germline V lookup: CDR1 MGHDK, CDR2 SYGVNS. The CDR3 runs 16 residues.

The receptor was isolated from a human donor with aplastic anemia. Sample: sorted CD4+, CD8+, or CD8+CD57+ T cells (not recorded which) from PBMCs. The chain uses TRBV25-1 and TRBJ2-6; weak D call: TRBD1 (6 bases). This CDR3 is CASSVITGTGANVLTF. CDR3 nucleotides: TGTGCCAGCAGTGTAATAACAGGGACTGGGGCCAACGTCCTGACTTTC. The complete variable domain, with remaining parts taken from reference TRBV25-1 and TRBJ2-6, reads EADIYQTPRYLVIGTGKKITLECSQTMGHDKMYWYQQDPGMELHLIHYSYGVNSTEKGDLSSESTVSRIRTEHFPLTLESARPSHTSQYLCASSVITGTGANVLTFGAGSRLTVL.